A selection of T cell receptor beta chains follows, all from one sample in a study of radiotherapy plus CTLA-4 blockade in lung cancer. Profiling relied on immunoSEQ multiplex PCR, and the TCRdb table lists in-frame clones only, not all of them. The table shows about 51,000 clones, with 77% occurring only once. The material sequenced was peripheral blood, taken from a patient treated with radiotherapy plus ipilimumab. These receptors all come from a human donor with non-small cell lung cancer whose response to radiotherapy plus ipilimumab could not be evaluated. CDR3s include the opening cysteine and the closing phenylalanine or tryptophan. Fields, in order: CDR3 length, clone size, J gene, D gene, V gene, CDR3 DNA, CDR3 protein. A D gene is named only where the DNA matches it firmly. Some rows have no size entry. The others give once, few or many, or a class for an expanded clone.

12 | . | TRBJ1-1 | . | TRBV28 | TGTGCCAGCAGTTTGCGTGGCACTGAAGCTTTCTTT | CASSLRGTEAFF
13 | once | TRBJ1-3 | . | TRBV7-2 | TGTGCCAGCAGCTTAGCGTCAAGAAACACCATATATTTT | CASSLASRNTIYF
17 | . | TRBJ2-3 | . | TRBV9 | TGTGCCAGCAGCGCAGTCATCGGGGCGGGGGCAGGGGATACGCAGTATTTT | CASSAVIGAGAGDTQYF
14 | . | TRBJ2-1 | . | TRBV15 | TGTGCCACCAGCAGCGGACAGACTTACAATGAGCAGTTCTTC | CATSSGQTYNEQFF
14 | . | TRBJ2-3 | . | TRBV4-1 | TGCGCCAGCAGCCAGGTAGGGGTTAGAGATACGCAGTATTTT | CASSQVGVRDTQYF
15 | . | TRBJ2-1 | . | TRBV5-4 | TGTGCCAGCAGCTTGCCTGCTACAACCGGGACAGAGCAGTTCTTC | CASSLPATTGTEQFF
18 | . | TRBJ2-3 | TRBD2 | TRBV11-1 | TGTGCCAGCAGCTTAGCGACTAGCGGCAATTCTATCACAGATACGCAGTATTTT | CASSLATSGNSITDTQYF
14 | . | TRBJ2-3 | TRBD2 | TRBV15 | TGTGCCACCAGCACTCGCCAGACTAGCCATACGCAGTATTTT | CATSTRQTSHTQYF
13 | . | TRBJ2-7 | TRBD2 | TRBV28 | TGTGCCAGCAGTCCGACTAGCGACCGCGAGCAGTACTTC | CASSPTSDREQYF
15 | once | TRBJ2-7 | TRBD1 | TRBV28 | TGTGCCAGCAGTTCCCGGGACAGGGGTACCTACGAGCAGTACTTC | CASSSRDRGTYEQYF
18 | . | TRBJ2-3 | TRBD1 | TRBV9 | TGTGCCAGCAGCGTAGCGCAGGGCAGGGGGTTGAGCACAGATACGCAGTATTTT | CASSVAQGRGLSTDTQYF
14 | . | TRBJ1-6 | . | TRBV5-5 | TGTGCCAGCAGCATCTCAGGGCCGGGTTCACCCCTCCACTTT | CASSISGPGSPLHF
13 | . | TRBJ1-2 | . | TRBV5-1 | TGCGCCAGCAGCTTCGCAGGCAGTCGGGGCTACACCTTC | CASSFAGSRGYTF
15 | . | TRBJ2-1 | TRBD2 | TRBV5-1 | TGCGCCAGCAGCTTGGCCGGGGGGGCGGACTATGAGCAGTTCTTC | CASSLAGGADYEQFF
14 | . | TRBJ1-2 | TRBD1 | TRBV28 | TGTGCCAGCAGTGCGAGGGGACAGGGCCATGGCTACACCTTC | CASSARGQGHGYTF
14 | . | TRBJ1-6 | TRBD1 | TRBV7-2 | TGTGCCAGCAGAAAGGGACAGCTTAATTCACCCCTCCACTTT | CASRKGQLNSPLHF
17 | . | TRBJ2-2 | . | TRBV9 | TGTGCCAGCAGCGTAGGGCGGCTAGCGATTAACACCGGGGAGCTGTTTTTT | CASSVGRLAINTGELFF
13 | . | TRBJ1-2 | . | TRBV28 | TGTGCCAGCAGTTACAACAAAAACTATGGCTACACCTTC | CASSYNKNYGYTF
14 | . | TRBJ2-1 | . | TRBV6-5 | TGTGCCAGCAGTTACGGTACAGGGATCAATGAGCAGTTCTTC | CASSYGTGINEQFF
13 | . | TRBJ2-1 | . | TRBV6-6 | TGTGCCAGCAGTTCCCCGGACTTTCTTGAGCAGTTCTTC | CASSSPDFLEQFF
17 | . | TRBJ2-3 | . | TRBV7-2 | TGTGCCAGCAGCCCCCAGGTTGGGAGCACTAGCACAGATACGCAGTATTTT | CASSPQVGSTSTDTQYF
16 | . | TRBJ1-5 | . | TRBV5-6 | TGTGCCAGCAGCTTGTGGGCGACTAGCGGTAATCAGCCCCAGCATTTT | CASSLWATSGNQPQHF
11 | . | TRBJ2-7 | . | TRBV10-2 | TGCGCCACCAACCGGGGAAGTGAGCAGTACTTC | CATNRGSEQYF
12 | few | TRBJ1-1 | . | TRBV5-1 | TGCGCCAGCAGGGAACCTAGTACTGAAGCTTTCTTT | CASREPSTEAFF
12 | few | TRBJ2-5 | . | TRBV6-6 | TGTGCCAGCGGGGGGGCTCAAGAGACCCAGTACTTC | CASGGAQETQYF
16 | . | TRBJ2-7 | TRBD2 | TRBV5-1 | TGCGCCAGCAGCTTGGGGTTATCTAGCGGAGCCTACGAGCAGTACTTC | CASSLGLSSGAYEQYF
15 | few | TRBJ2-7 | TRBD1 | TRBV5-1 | TGCGCCAGCAGCTTACAGGGGCAAATGGGTGGTGAGCAGTACTTC | CASSLQGQMGGEQYF
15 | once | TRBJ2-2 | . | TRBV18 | TGTGCCAGCTCACCGGGGACTCGAGGCACCGGGGAGCTGTTTTTT | CASSPGTRGTGELFF
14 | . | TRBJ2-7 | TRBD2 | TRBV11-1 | TGTGCCAGCAGCTTAGCCTGGGGGGGCTACGAGCAGTACTTC | CASSLAWGGYEQYF
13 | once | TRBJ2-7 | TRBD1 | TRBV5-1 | TGCGCCAGCAGGTGGACAGGGCGTTACGAGCAGTACTTC | CASRWTGRYEQYF
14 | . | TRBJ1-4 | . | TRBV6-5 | TGTGCCAGCAGTTACTCAGGGGGTGATGAAAAACTGTTTTTT | CASSYSGGDEKLFF
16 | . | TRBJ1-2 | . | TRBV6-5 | TGTGCCAGCAGTTCCCCGTGGACTAGGCAGAACTATGGCTACACCTTC | CASSSPWTRQNYGYTF
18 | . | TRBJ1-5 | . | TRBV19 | TGTGCCAGTAGTATAGGAGGGGGTGCAGGGGCCTTCAATCAGCCCCAGCATTTT | CASSIGGGAGAFNQPQHF
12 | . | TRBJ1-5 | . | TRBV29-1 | TGCAGCGTGGGCGAGGGGGATCAGCCCCAGCATTTT | CSVGEGDQPQHF
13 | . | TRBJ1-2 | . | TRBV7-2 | TGTGCCAGCAGCTTAGGGGGGGGCTATGGCTACACCTTC | CASSLGGGYGYTF
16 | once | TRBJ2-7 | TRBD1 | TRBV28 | TGTGCCAGCAGGTCCCCGGGACAGGGCCTCTCCTACGAGCAGTACTTC | CASRSPGQGLSYEQYF
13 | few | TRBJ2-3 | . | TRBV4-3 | TGCGCCAGCAGCCCCCTACCTTCGGATACGCAGTATTTT | CASSPLPSDTQYF
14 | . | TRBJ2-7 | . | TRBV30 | TGTGCCTGGACCCTTGTGAAATGGAGCCACGAGCAGTACTTC | CAWTLVKWSHEQYF
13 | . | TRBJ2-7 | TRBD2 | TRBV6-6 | TGTGCCAGCAAAGGACTAGCGGACTACGAGCAGTACTTC | CASKGLADYEQYF
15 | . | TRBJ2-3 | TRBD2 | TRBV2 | TGTGCCAGCAGTTCGGGAGGGTGGCGTGGAGATACGCAGTATTTT | CASSSGGWRGDTQYF
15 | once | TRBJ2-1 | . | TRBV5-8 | TGTGCCAGCCTATACAGGGATATAAGGTACAATGAGCAGTTCTTC | CASLYRDIRYNEQFF